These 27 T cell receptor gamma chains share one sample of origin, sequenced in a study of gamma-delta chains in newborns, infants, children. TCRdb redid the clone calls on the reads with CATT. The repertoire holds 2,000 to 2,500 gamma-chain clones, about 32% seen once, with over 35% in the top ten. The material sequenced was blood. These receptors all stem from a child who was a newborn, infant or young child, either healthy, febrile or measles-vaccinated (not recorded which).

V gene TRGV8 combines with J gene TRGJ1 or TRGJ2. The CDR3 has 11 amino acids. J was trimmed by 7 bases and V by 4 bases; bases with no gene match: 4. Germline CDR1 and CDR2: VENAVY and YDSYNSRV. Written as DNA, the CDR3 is TGTGCCACCTGGGAGGGATATAAGAAACTCTTT. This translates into CATWEGYKKLF.

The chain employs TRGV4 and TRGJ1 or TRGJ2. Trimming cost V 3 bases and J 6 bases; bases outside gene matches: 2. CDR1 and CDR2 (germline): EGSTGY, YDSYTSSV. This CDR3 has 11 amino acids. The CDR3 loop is CATWDSYKKLF. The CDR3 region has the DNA TGTGCCACCTGGGATTCTTATAAGAAACTCTTT.

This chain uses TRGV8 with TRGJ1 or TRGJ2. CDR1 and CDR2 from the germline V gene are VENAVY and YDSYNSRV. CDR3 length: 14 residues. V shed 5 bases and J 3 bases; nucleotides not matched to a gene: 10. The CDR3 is CATWAQGAYYKKLF. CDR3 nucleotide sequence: TGTGCCACCTGGGCCCAGGGGGCTTATTATAAGAAACTCTTT.

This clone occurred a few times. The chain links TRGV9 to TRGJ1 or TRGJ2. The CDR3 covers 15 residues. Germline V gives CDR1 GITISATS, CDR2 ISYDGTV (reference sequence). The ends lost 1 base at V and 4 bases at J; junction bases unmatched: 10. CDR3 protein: CALWEVQPRYYKKLF. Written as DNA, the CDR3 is TGTGCCTTGTGGGAGGTCCAACCCAGATATTATAAGAAACTCTTT.

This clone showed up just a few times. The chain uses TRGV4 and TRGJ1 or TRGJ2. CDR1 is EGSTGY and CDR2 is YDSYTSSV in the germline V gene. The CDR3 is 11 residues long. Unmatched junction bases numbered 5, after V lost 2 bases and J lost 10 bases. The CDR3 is CATWDDRKKLF. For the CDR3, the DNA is TGTGCCACCTGGGATGATCGGAAGAAACTCTTT.

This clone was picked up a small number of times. CDR3 region: CATWDGPYYKKLF. The CDR3 coding sequence is TGTGCCACCTGGGATGGCCCTTATTATAAGAAACTCTTT. The J gene is TRGJ1 or TRGJ2, the V gene TRGV4. Germline V gives CDR1 EGSTGY, CDR2 YDSYTSSV. The ends lost 1 base at V and 3 bases at J; junction bases unmatched: 3. The CDR3 length is 13 residues.

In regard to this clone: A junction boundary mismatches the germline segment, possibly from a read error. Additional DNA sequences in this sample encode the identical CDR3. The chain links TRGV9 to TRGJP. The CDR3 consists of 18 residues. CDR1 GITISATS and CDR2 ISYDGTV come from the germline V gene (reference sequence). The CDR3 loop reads CALWEVQGQELGKKIKVF. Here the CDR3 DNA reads TGTGCCTTGTGGGAGGTGCAGGGGCAAGAGTTGGGTAAAAAAATCAAGGTATTT.

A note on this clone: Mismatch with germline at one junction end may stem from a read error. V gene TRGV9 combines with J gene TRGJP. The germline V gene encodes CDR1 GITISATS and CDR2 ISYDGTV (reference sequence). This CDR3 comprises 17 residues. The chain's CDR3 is CALWEFRQELGKKIEVF. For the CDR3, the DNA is TGTGCCTTGTGGGAGTTCCGGCAAGAGTTGGGCAAAAAAATCGAGGTATTT.

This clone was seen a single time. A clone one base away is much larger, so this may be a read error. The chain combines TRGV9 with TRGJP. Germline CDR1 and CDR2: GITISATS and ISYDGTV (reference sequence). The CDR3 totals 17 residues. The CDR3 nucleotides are TGTGCCTTGTGGGAGGCTACCCAAGAGTTGGGCAAAAAAATCGAGGTATTT. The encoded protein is CALWEATQELGKKIEVF.

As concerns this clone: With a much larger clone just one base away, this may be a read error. The CDR3 is CALWEEKLGKKIKVF. The CDR3 nucleotides are TGTGCCTTGTGGGAGGAGAAGTTGGGCAAAAAAATCAAGGTATTT. The chain combines TRGV9 with TRGJP. Germline loops: CDR1 GITISATS, CDR2 ISYDGTV (reference sequence). The CDR3 totals 15 residues. J was trimmed by 8 bases and V by 2 bases; bases with no gene match: 3.

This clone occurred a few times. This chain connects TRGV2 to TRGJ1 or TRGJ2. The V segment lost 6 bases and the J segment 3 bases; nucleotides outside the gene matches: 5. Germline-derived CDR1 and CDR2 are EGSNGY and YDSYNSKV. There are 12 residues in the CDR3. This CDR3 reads CATWPPYYKKLF. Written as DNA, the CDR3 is TGTGCCACCTGGCCCCCTTATTATAAGAAACTCTTT.

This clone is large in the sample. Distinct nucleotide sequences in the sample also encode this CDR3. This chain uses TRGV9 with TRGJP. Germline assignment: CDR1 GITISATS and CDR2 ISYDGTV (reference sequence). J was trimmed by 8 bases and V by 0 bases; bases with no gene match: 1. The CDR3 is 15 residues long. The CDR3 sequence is CALWEVQLGKKIKVF. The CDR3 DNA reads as TGTGCCTTGTGGGAGGTGCAGTTGGGCAAAAAAATCAAGGTATTT.

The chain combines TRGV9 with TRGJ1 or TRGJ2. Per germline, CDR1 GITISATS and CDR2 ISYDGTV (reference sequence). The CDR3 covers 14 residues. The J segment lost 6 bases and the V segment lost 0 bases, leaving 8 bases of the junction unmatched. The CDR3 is CALWEVLISYKKLF. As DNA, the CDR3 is TGTGCCTTGTGGGAGGTGCTAATTAGTTATAAGAAACTCTTT.

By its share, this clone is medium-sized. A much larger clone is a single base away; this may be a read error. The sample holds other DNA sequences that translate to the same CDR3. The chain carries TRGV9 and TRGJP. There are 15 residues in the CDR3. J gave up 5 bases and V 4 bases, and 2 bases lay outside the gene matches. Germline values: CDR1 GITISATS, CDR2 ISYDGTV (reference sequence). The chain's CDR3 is CALWEEELGKKIKVF. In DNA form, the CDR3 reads TGTGCCTTGTGGGAAGAAGAGTTGGGCAAAAAAATCAAGGTATTT.

CDR3 in DNA: TGTGCCTTGTGGGAGACTTCGCATTTGCAAGAGTTGGGCAAAAAAATCAAGGTATTT. Protein sequence: CALWETSHLQELGKKIKVF. The chain is built from TRGV9 and TRGJP. The germline V gene encodes CDR1 GITISATS and CDR2 ISYDGTV (reference sequence). The junction had 11 bases not matched to a gene; V was cut back by 3 bases and J by 3 bases. There are 19 residues in the CDR3.

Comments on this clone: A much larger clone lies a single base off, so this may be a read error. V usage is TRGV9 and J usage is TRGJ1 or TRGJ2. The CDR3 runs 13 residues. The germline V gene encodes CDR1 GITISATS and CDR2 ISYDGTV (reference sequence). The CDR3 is CALWKVNYYKKLF. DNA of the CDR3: TGTGCCTTGTGGAAGGTGAATTATTATAAGAAACTCTTT.

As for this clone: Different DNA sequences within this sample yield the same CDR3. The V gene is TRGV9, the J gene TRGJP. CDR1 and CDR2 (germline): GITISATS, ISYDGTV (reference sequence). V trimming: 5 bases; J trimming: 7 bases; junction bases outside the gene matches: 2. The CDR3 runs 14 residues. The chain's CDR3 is CALWVELGKKIKVF. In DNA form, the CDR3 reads TGTGCCTTGTGGGTCGAGTTGGGCAAAAAAATCAAGGTATTT.

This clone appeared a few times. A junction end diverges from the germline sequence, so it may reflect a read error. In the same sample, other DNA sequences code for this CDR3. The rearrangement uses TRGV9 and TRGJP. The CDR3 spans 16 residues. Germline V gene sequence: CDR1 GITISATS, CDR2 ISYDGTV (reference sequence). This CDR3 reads CALWEVGELGKKIKVF. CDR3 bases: TGTGCCCTGTGGGAGGTAGGGGAGTTGGGCAAAAAAATCAAGGTATTT.

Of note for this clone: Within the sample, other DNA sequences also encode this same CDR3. The CDR3 DNA reads as TGTGCCTTGTGGGAGGATCTCCAAGAGTTGGGCAAAAAAATCAAGGTATTT. Protein sequence: CALWEDLQELGKKIKVF. The chain is built from TRGV9 and TRGJP. Trimming cost V 2 bases and J 4 bases; bases outside gene matches: 5. The V gene's germline CDR1 is GITISATS and CDR2 ISYDGTV (reference sequence). This CDR3 is built from 17 residues.

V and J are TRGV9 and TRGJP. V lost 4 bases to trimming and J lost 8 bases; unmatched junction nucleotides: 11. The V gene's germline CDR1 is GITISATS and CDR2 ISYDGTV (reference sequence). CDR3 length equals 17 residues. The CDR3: CALWDHTGKLGKKIKVF. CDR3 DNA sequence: TGTGCCTTGTGGGACCACACAGGGAAGTTGGGCAAAAAAATCAAGGTATTT.

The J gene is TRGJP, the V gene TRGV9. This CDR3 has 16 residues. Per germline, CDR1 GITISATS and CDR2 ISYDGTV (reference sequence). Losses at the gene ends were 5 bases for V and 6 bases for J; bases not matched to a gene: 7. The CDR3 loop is CALWGIRELGKKIKVF. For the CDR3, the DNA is TGTGCCTTGTGGGGGATACGAGAGTTGGGCAAAAAAATCAAGGTATTT.

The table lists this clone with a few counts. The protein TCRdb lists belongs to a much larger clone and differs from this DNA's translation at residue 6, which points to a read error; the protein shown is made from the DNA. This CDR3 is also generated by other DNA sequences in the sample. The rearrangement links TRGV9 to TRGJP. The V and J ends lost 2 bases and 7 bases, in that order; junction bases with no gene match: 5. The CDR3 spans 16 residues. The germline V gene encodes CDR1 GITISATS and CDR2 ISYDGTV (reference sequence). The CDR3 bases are TGTGCCTTGTGGGAGGGGCGGGAGTTGGGCAAAAAAATCAAGGTATTT. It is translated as CALWEGRELGKKIKVF.

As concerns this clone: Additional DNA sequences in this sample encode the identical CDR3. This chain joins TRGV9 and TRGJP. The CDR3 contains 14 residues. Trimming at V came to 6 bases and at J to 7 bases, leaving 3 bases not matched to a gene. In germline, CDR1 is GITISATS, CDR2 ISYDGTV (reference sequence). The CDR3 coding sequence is TGTGCCTTGTGGTTGGAGTTGGGCAAAAAAATCAAGGTATTT. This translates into CALWLELGKKIKVF.

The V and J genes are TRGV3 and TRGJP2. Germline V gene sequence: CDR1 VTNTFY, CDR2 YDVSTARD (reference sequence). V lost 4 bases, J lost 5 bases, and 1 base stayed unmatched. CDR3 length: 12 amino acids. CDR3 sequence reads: CATWESDWIKTF. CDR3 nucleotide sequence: TGTGCCACCTGGGAGAGTGATTGGATCAAGACGTTT.

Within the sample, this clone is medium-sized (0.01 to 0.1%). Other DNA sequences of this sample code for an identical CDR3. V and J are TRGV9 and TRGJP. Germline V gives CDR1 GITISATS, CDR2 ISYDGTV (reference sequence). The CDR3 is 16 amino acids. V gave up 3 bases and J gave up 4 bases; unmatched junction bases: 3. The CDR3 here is CALWELQELGKKIKVF. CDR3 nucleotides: TGTGCCTTGTGGGAGTTACAAGAGTTGGGCAAAAAAATCAAGGTATTT.

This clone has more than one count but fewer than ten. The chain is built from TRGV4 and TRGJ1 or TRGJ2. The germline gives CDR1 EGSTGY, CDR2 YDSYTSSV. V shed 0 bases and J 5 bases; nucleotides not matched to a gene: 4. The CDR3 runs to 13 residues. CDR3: CATWDGPDYKKLF. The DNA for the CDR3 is TGTGCCACCTGGGATGGGCCAGATTATAAGAAACTCTTT.

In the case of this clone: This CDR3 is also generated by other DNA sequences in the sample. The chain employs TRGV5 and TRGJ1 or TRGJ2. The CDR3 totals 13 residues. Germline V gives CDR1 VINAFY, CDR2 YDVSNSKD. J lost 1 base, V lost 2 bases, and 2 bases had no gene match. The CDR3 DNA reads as TGTGCCACCTGGGACAACAATTATTATAAGAAACTCTTT. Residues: CATWDNNYYKKLF.